This entry lists 30 T cell receptor beta chains sequenced from one sample in a study of blood T cell repertoires in COVID-19 (dated by TCRdb to the early 2020s). Library prep was done by the immunoSEQ multiplex PCR assay. The table comes from immuneACCESS by way of TCRdb, which keeps in-frame sequences with V and J called. Part of the clones is missing from these tables; in studies checked, under half for an unresolved V gene and the rest for unknown reasons. This sample holds roughly 92,000 clones; just over 90% were observed only once. The ten largest clones add up to 5.1% of the sample. The sequenced sample was peripheral blood. All receptors derive from a man in his forties or fifties with acute or convalescent COVID-19.

The V and J genes are TRBV5-1 and TRBJ2-2; 8 bases match TRBD1. J was trimmed by 1 base and V by 7 bases; bases with no gene match: 6. The germline V gene encodes CDR1 SGHRS and CDR2 YFSETQ. The CDR3 consists of 15 residues. CDR3 nucleotides: TGCGCCAGCCACTTGGGGACAGGGAACACCGGGGAGCTGTTTTTT. As protein: CASHLGTGNTGELFF.

V is TRBV21-1 and J is TRBJ2-1; the DNA was not used to check the table's D call, TRBD1. TRBV21-1 is a known pseudogene. CDR3 length equals 15 residues. CDR3: CASKGPQGSAGEQFF. The CDR3 DNA sequence: TGTGCCAGCAAAGGCCCTCAGGGGTCCGCGGGTGAGCAGTTCTTC.

The J gene is TRBJ2-5, the V gene TRBV6-5; D is unresolved. The CDR3 is 12 amino acids. Trimming shortened V by 8 bases and J by 2 bases, and 9 bases separated the two germline ends. Per germline, CDR1 MNHEY and CDR2 SVGAGI. The CDR3 here is CASATQQETQYF. The CDR3 bases are TGTGCCAGCGCGACTCAGCAAGAGACCCAGTACTTC.

This clone was picked up a small number of times. V usage is TRBV24-1 and J usage is TRBJ2-1, with 14 bases lining up with TRBD2. The CDR3 extends over 15 amino acids. Trimming took 4 bases from V and 9 from J; bases not matched to a gene: 4. The germline CDR1 and CDR2 sequences are KGHDR and SFDVKD. The DNA for the CDR3 is TGTGCCACCAGTGACTCCGGACTAGCGGGGGGTGAGCAGTTCTTC. This sequence encodes CATSDSGLAGGEQFF.

The rearrangement joins TRBV28 to TRBJ2-1; TRBD2 matches 10 bases. Trimming at V came to 3 bases and at J to 7 bases, leaving 6 bases not matched to a gene. CDR1 and CDR2 (germline): MDHEN, SYDVKM. The CDR3 sequence is 15 residues long. The CDR3, as DNA: TGTGCCAGCAGTTTGTGGCTAGCGGGAGCAAATGAGCAGTTCTTC. Residues: CASSLWLAGANEQFF.

The chain carries TRBV11-3 and TRBJ1-1; D is ambiguous. V was trimmed by 1 base and J by 4 bases, leaving 10 bases between them. The CDR3 consists of 14 residues. The V gene's germline CDR1 is SGHNT and CDR2 YENEEA. The CDR3 protein is CASSLAGSPTEAFF. The DNA of the CDR3 is TGTGCCAGCAGCTTAGCGGGAAGCCCCACTGAAGCTTTCTTT.

The rearrangement uses TRBV12-3 or TRBV12-4 and TRBJ2-7; D remains unclear. There are 13 residues in the CDR3. V lost 6 bases, J lost 2 bases, and 11 bases lay in between. The CDR3 region is CASSLAAAYEQYF. As DNA, the CDR3 is TGTGCCAGCAGCCTGGCGGCAGCCTACGAGCAGTACTTC.

The CDR3 DNA reads TGTGCCAGCAGCCGCGCACAGGGACATGATGGCTACACCTTC. Its protein product is CASSRAQGHDGYTF. The rearrangement joins TRBV7-8 to TRBJ1-2; perhaps TRBD1 as D (6 bases). The germline CDR1 and CDR2 sequences are SGHVS and FQNEAQ. The CDR3 spans 14 residues. With 5 bases removed from V and 6 bases from J, the gap between germline ends came to 16 bases.

The chain recombines TRBV6-5 with TRBJ2-1; D not certain. V lost 8 bases and J 8 bases, leaving 13 bases between the germline ends. CDR1 and CDR2 from the germline V gene are MNHEY and SVGAGI. The CDR3 is 12 residues long. In nucleotides, the CDR3 is TGTGCCAGCGCGGTCACCCGGGATGAGCAGTTCTTC. Translation gives CASAVTRDEQFF.

The gene calls are TRBV4-1 and TRBJ2-3; 7 bases match TRBD2. This CDR3 has 17 amino acids. CDR1 is MGHRA, CDR2 YSYEKL, per germline. Trimming removed 4 bases from V and 0 bases from J; junction bases left unmatched: 10. The CDR3 is CASSRDREVPSTDTQYF. The CDR3 DNA reads as TGCGCCAGCAGCCGCGACCGGGAGGTCCCTAGCACAGATACGCAGTATTTT.

The V and J genes are TRBV5-4 and TRBJ2-2; 7 positions agree with TRBD1. The germline V gene encodes CDR1 SGHNT and CDR2 YYREEE (reference sequence). The CDR3 extends over 16 amino acids. Trimming removed 1 base from V and 0 bases from J; junction bases left unmatched: 3. Here the CDR3 reads CASSLRTGANTGELFF. In nucleotides, the CDR3 is TGTGCCAGCAGCTTGCGGACAGGCGCGAACACCGGGGAGCTGTTTTTT.

The CDR3 DNA reads TGTGCCAGTAGTAGCCCGGGACAGGCAGAGCAGTACTTC. The encoded protein is CASSSPGQAEQYF. The rearrangement joins TRBV19 to TRBJ2-7; 8 nucleotides line up with TRBD1. The V and J ends lost 4 bases and 7 bases, in that order; junction bases with no gene match: 6. CDR3 length equals 13 residues. Looked up from germline, CDR1 is LNHDA and CDR2 is SQIVND (reference sequence).

This sequence joins TRBV6-5 and TRBJ1-5, with 9 bases lining up with TRBD1. This CDR3 comprises 14 residues. V lost 6 bases and J lost 6; bases outside the gene matches: 6. Germline CDR1 MNHEY, CDR2 SVGAGI. The CDR3 nucleotides read TGTGCCAGCAGACAGGGGGCGACGGGTCAGCCCCAGCATTTT. Translating it yields CASRQGATGQPQHF.

J is TRBJ1-2 and V is TRBV5-1, with D hard to call. The V gene lost 0 bases and the J gene lost 8 bases, with 14 bases spanning the gap. The CDR3 is 14 residues long. CDR1 is SGHRS, CDR2 YFSETQ, per germline. DNA of the CDR3: TGCGCCAGCAGCTTGGAGACTCCGCCCTGGGGCTACACCTTC. The encoded protein is CASSLETPPWGYTF.

The chain employs TRBV12-3 or TRBV12-4 and TRBJ1-2; D not certain. This CDR3 region has 12 residues. Trimming removed 3 bases at V and 4 bases at J, with 6 bases between. The CDR3, as DNA: TGTGCCAGCAGTTTTCGGGGCTATGGCTACACCTTC. This gives the protein CASSFRGYGYTF.

The gene calls are TRBV30 and TRBJ2-5, with D possibly matching TRBD2 (6 bases). This CDR3 contains 14 residues. Trimming took off 4 bases at V and 2 bases at J, with 14 bases between the two ends. Germline V gene sequence: CDR1 GTSNPN, CDR2 SVGIG (reference sequence). The CDR3: CAWTTGLAQETQYF. Written as DNA, the CDR3 is TGTGCCTGGACCACAGGTCTAGCGCAAGAGACCCAGTACTTC.

The chain carries TRBV29-1 and TRBJ1-1; D remains unclear. The CDR3 length is 15 residues. Germline loops: CDR1 SQVTM, CDR2 ANQGSEA. Trimming stripped 1 base from V and 0 bases from J, with 12 bases between. This CDR3 is CSVEAYDNLNTEAFF. The CDR3 DNA follows: TGCAGCGTTGAAGCGTACGACAACTTGAACACTGAAGCTTTCTTT. The full variable domain, completed using reference TRBV29-1 and TRBJ1-1, is SAVISQKPSRDICQRGTSLTIQCQVDSQVTMMFWYRQQPGQSLTLIATANQGSEATYESGFVIDKFPISRPNLTFSTLTVSNMSPEDSSIYLCSVEAYDNLNTEAFFGQGTRLTVV.

The rearrangement links TRBV4-1 to TRBJ2-2; perhaps TRBD2 as D (5 bases). The CDR3 totals 14 residues. Germline CDR1 is MGHRA and CDR2 is YSYEKL. Trimming pared 1 base from V and 6 bases from J, leaving 9 bases between. The CDR3 here is CASSQGLRSGELFF. In nucleotides, the CDR3 is TGCGCCAGCAGCCAAGGACTACGCTCCGGGGAGCTGTTTTTT.

This clone was counted a single time. The chain is built from TRBV5-1 and TRBJ2-7; TRBD2 matches at 13 bases. V gave up 4 bases and J gave up 1 base; unmatched junction bases: 11. The germline gives CDR1 SGHRS, CDR2 YFSETQ. This CDR3 region has 18 residues. This CDR3 is CASSGGGLAGATSYEQYF. The CDR3 nucleotides are TGCGCCAGCAGCGGGGGAGGACTAGCGGGAGCCACATCCTACGAGCAGTACTTC.

CDR3 protein: CASSIVSVQGHHSNQPQHF. Written as DNA, the CDR3 is TGTGCCAGTAGTATAGTTTCCGTGCAGGGCCACCATAGCAATCAGCCCCAGCATTTT. This chain joins TRBV19 and TRBJ1-5; possible D gene TRBD1, 5 bases. Trimming pared 1 base from V and 0 bases from J, leaving 19 bases between. This CDR3 has 19 residues. CDR1 and CDR2 (germline): LNHDA, SQIVND (reference sequence).

The rearrangement links TRBV5-4 to TRBJ1-1; D may be TRBD1 (6 bases). Germline CDR1 and CDR2: SGHNT and YYREEE (reference sequence). The CDR3 totals 12 residues. The V and J ends lost 4 bases and 5 bases respectively, with 9 bases between them. The CDR3: CASSKGTTEAFF. CDR3 nucleotides: TGTGCCAGCAGCAAAGGGACAACTGAAGCTTTCTTT.

The chain employs TRBV2 and TRBJ2-5; 7 positions agree with TRBD1. Germline V gives CDR1 SNHLY, CDR2 FYNNEI. The J segment lost 5 bases and the V segment lost 8 bases, leaving 11 bases of the junction unmatched. This CDR3 region has 14 residues. This CDR3 is CASPGTEGWETQYF. CDR3 coding DNA: TGTGCCAGCCCGGGGACAGAGGGATGGGAGACCCAGTACTTC. The full variable domain, in which reference TRBV2 and TRBJ2-5 provide the parts outside the CDR3, is EPEVTQTPSHQVTQMGQEVILRCVPISNHLYFYWYRQILGQKVEFLVSFYNNEISEKSEIFDDQFSVERPDGSNFTLKIRSTKLEDSAMYFCASPGTEGWETQYFGPGTRLLVL.

The table lists this clone with a few counts. The chain recombines TRBV12-5 with TRBJ1-1, with a possible D match to TRBD1 (6 bases). This CDR3 has 14 amino acids. The germline V gene encodes CDR1 LGHNT and CDR2 FRNRAP. V shed 2 bases and J shed 5 bases, with 12 bases lying between them. CDR3 sequence: CASGLNRVETEAFF. The DNA of the CDR3 is TGTGCTAGTGGTTTGAACAGGGTGGAGACTGAAGCTTTCTTT.

The genes are TRBV24-1 and TRBJ1-3, with D tentatively TRBD1 (6 bases). The CDR3 contains 16 residues. Trimming pared 5 bases from V and 2 bases from J, leaving 15 bases between. Per germline, CDR1 KGHDR and CDR2 SFDVKD. CDR3 residues: CATSAVQGKAGNTIYF. CDR3 coding DNA: TGTGCCACCAGTGCCGTACAGGGAAAGGCTGGAAACACCATATATTTT.

The rearrangement links TRBV4-1 to TRBJ2-3; 8 positions agree with TRBD1. Unmatched junction bases numbered 11, after V lost 4 bases and J lost 2 bases. The CDR3 has 17 amino acids. CDR1 and CDR2 (germline): MGHRA, YSYEKL. The CDR3 sequence: CASSPQGAGSTTDTQYF. In nucleotides, the CDR3 is TGCGCCAGCAGCCCCCAGGGGGCTGGGAGTACCACAGATACGCAGTATTTT.

Details on this clone: A junction boundary mismatches the germline segment, possibly from a read error. The chain recombines TRBV19 with TRBJ2-6; TRBD1 matches 12 bases. Germline CDR1 and CDR2: LNHDA and SQIVND (reference sequence). This CDR3 region has 17 residues. The CDR3 nucleotides are TGTGCCAGTAGGATAGGGACAGGGGGCGCTGGGGCCAACGTCCTGACTTTC. Translating gives CASRIGTGGAGANVLTF.

The J gene is TRBJ2-1, the V gene TRBV11-2; unclear D gene. CDR1 and CDR2 (germline): SGHAT, FQNNGV. The ends were cut back, 0 bases at V and 5 bases at J, with 5 bases in the middle. CDR3 length equals 13 residues. DNA for the CDR3: TGTGCCAGCAGCTTAGAACAGAACAATGAGCAGTTCTTC. This codes for CASSLEQNNEQFF.

The chain is built from TRBV12-3 or TRBV12-4 and TRBJ1-1; possible D gene TRBD1, 6 bases. V was trimmed by 5 bases and J by 11 bases, leaving 12 bases between them. The CDR3 covers 11 residues. In DNA form, the CDR3 reads TGTGCCAGCAGTCCCGACAGGATGGCTTTCTTT. Residues: CASSPDRMAFF.

The rearrangement joins TRBV12-3 or TRBV12-4 to TRBJ1-6, with a weak D call TRBD1 (6 bases). The V end lost 10 bases, the J end lost 8 bases, and 12 bases lay between the germline ends. CDR3 size: 12 residues. The CDR3 region has the DNA TGTGCCATCGGGGAGGGGGATTCACCCCTCCACTTT. It yields the protein CAIGEGDSPLHF.

The chain couples TRBV4-1 to TRBJ1-5; D remains unclear. Looked up from germline, CDR1 is MGHRA and CDR2 is YSYEKL. The CDR3 has 16 amino acids. The V and J ends lost 1 base and 4 bases respectively, with 14 bases between them. Written as DNA, the CDR3 is TGCGCCAGCAGCCAAGTCCCGGGGTCGGGGAATCAGCCCCAGCATTTT. Encoded protein: CASSQVPGSGNQPQHF.